The 16 T cell receptor beta chains presented below share a single source sample, sequenced in a study of technical replicates of blood from several donors (dated by TCRdb to 2015 to 2018). The library came from the immunoSEQ multiplex PCR assay. The table was pulled from immuneACCESS by TCRdb, which kept in-frame rearrangements only. Such tables lose some clones; where checked, under half of the loss comes from unresolved V genes, and the rest has no known cause. The sample profile shows about 70,000 clones; roughly 96% of them were found once. Jointly, the top ten make up over 0.2% of the sample. The specimen sequenced was T cells isolated from PBMCs. These TCRs come from a human donor in good health.

The chain uses TRBV5-6 and TRBJ2-2; a possible D gene is TRBD2 (6 bases). From germline, CDR1 is SGHDT and CDR2 YYEEEE. The V gene lost 1 base and the J gene lost 1 base, with 20 bases spanning the gap. This CDR3 spans 19 amino acids. The CDR3 spells CASSLRAGPLNLNTGELFF. The CDR3 DNA sequence: TGTGCCAGCAGCTTGAGGGCGGGACCCCTTAACCTGAACACCGGGGAGCTGTTTTTT.

In its sample, this clone was seen once. This chain uses TRBV10-3 with TRBJ2-7, with D unclear. The CDR3 totals 13 residues. Between the trimmed V and J ends, which lost 4 bases and 2 bases, there was a span of 9 bases. Looked up from germline, CDR1 is ENHRY and CDR2 is SYGVKD. The DNA for the CDR3 is TGTGCCATCAGTGGTCATGGCACCTACGAGCAGTACTTC. Its protein is CAISGHGTYEQYF.

The chain recombines TRBV6-1 with TRBJ2-7; the match to TRBD1 covers 7 bases. The CDR3 is 12 residues long. Germline V gives CDR1 MNHNS, CDR2 SASEGT. V lost 11 bases and J lost 5; bases outside the gene matches: 9. Here the CDR3 DNA reads TGTGCCGGAAGAACAGGGGTGAACGAGCAGTACTTC. Translating it yields CAGRTGVNEQYF.

The chain links TRBV6-1 to TRBJ2-4; no reliable D call. CDR1 is MNHNS and CDR2 is SASEGT in the germline V gene. V lost 4 bases, J lost 0 bases, and 10 bases lay in between. This CDR3 comprises 15 residues. The CDR3 nucleotides are TGTGCCAGCAGTGTTCTTGTTCTAGCCAAAAACATTCAGTACTTC. It translates to CASSVLVLAKNIQYF.

CDR3: CASSLTGRGGANVLTF. The CDR3, as DNA: TGTGCCAGCAGTCTCACGGGCAGGGGTGGGGCCAACGTCCTGACTTTC. This chain joins TRBV28 and TRBJ2-6; perhaps TRBD1 as D (6 bases). This CDR3 comprises 16 residues. V was clipped by 5 bases and J by 3 bases, with 14 bases between them. From germline, CDR1 is MDHEN and CDR2 SYDVKM.

This chain connects TRBV27 to TRBJ2-7; 7 bases are a match to TRBD2. The CDR3 sequence is 16 residues long. Germline V CDR1 and CDR2: MNHEY, SMNVEV (reference sequence). Trimming removed 7 bases from V and 1 base from J; junction bases left unmatched: 13. Here the CDR3 reads CASNDRGRAPSYEQYF. The CDR3 coding sequence is TGTGCCAGCAACGATCGAGGGAGGGCCCCTTCCTACGAGCAGTACTTC.

This chain connects TRBV6-1 to TRBJ2-5; tentatively, D is TRBD1 (7 bases). The CDR3 extends over 15 amino acids. V lost 5 bases, J lost 6 bases, and 19 bases lay in between. Germline V gene data show CDR1 as MNHNS and CDR2 as SASEGT. Here the CDR3 DNA reads TGTGCCAGCAGTACCGGTGGAGGGGGCAAGCAGACCCAGTACTTC. This sequence encodes CASSTGGGGKQTQYF.

This chain links TRBV7-2 with TRBJ2-3, with 15 bases matching TRBD2. J was trimmed by 5 bases and V by 5 bases; bases with no gene match: 8. Germline CDR1 and CDR2: SGHTA and FQGNSA. The CDR3 loop spans 17 amino acids. CDR3 bases: TGTGCCAGCAGCGGGAGGACTAGCGGGGGGGCACAAGATACGCAGTATTTT. Protein sequence: CASSGRTSGGAQDTQYF. Full variable domain (remainder filled in from reference TRBV7-2 and TRBJ2-3): GAGVSQSPSNKVTEKGKDVELRCDPISGHTALYWYRQSLGQGLEFLIYFQGNSAPDKSGLPSDRFSAERTGGSVSTLTIQRTQQEDSAVYLCASSGRTSGGAQDTQYFGPGTRLTVL.

The chain joins TRBV19 to TRBJ2-1; tentatively, D is TRBD2 (5 bases). Trimming cost V 9 bases and J 6 bases, with 9 bases left between them. The CDR3 covers 11 residues. CDR1 is LNHDA and CDR2 is SQIVND in the germline V gene (reference sequence). The DNA for the CDR3 is TGTGCCAGCCGGGATTTCAATGAGCAGTTCTTC. It is translated as CASRDFNEQFF.

This clone has a single count. V and J are TRBV9 and TRBJ2-7; 9 positions agree with TRBD1. The ends lost 4 bases at V and 2 bases at J; junction bases unmatched: 4. This CDR3 spans 14 amino acids. Germline values: CDR1 SGDLS, CDR2 YYNGEE. The CDR3 DNA follows: TGTGCCAGCAGCCTTGGGACAGGGACCTACGAGCAGTACTTC. It codes for CASSLGTGTYEQYF.

The genes are TRBV29-1 and TRBJ2-3, with TRBD2 as a possible D gene (6 bases). The V gene lost 5 bases and the J gene lost 2 bases, with 20 bases spanning the gap. Per germline, CDR1 SQVTM and CDR2 ANQGSEA. The CDR3 totals 16 residues. This chain's CDR3 is CSVWGGRVGVTDTQYF. The CDR3 bases are TGCAGCGTTTGGGGAGGCAGGGTAGGAGTCACAGATACGCAGTATTTT.

The gene calls are TRBV2 and TRBJ2-4; 7 bases agree with TRBD2. CDR3 length: 16 residues. The J segment lost 0 bases and the V segment lost 6 bases, leaving 8 bases of the junction unmatched. The germline CDR1 and CDR2 sequences are SNHLY and FYNNEI. The CDR3 DNA is TGTGCCAGCAGAGAACGGGGGGACCTAGCCAAAAACATTCAGTACTTC. Encoded protein: CASRERGDLAKNIQYF.

This chain connects TRBV11-2 to TRBJ2-7; TRBD2 aligns across 12 bases. This CDR3 has 15 amino acids. Germline V gene sequence: CDR1 SGHAT, CDR2 FQNNGV. Germline trimming cut 5 bases from V and 2 bases from J; bases unmatched to any gene: 4. The CDR3: CASSPSGRAPYEQYF. CDR3 nucleotide sequence: TGTGCCAGCAGCCCTAGCGGGAGGGCCCCCTACGAGCAGTACTTC.

The gene calls are TRBV5-1 and TRBJ2-3, with 15 bases lining up with TRBD2. J lost 4 bases, V lost 3 bases, and 0 bases had no gene match. The V gene's germline CDR1 is SGHRS and CDR2 YFSETQ. CDR3 size: 15 residues. The CDR3 here is CASSWTSGGADTQYF. CDR3 in DNA: TGCGCCAGCAGCTGGACTAGCGGGGGGGCAGATACGCAGTATTTT.

The J gene is TRBJ2-7, the V gene TRBV5-8, with 7 bases matching TRBD1. Germline V lookup: CDR1 SGHTS, CDR2 YDEGEE. J lost 2 bases, V lost 4 bases, and 3 bases had no gene match. The length of the CDR3 is 13 residues. CDR3 sequence reads: CASSQGVAYEQYF. For the CDR3, the DNA is TGTGCCAGCAGCCAGGGGGTCGCCTACGAGCAGTACTTC.

This clone showed up just a few times. The V and J genes are TRBV25-1 and TRBJ1-1; possibly TRBD1 for D (5 bases). The CDR3 runs to 11 residues. Trimming removed 6 bases at V and 4 bases at J, with 6 bases between. Germline V gene lookup returns CDR1 MGHDK and CDR2 SYGVNS. The CDR3 bases are TGTGCCAGCAGGGGGGGCACTGAAGCTTTCTTT. It yields the protein CASRGGTEAFF.